This T cell receptor beta chain was sequenced during a study of cytomegalovirus exposure and HLA in healthy donors. The germline gives CDR1 MDHEN, CDR2 SYDVKM. The CDR3 contains 15 residues. Trimming took 4 bases from V and 1 from J, leaving 14 bases between them. Healthy bone marrow donors made up the cohort. PCR primers comprised 60 Vbeta and 13 Jbeta primers. Sequencing used immunoSEQ multiplex PCR; TCRdb keeps in-frame clones, though not all of them. The table lists 120,000 or so clones, over 75% of them singletons, with roughly 3.7% in the top ten. Sequences were obtained from PBMCs. The source of this sequence is a human donor in good health. This chain links TRBV28 with TRBJ2-7; perhaps TRBD1 as D (6 bases). The CDR3 DNA follows: TGTGCCAGCAGTTCCCCCGACAGGTTATCCTACGAGCAGTACTTC. Protein: CASSSPDRLSYEQYF.